What follows are 32 T cell receptor beta chains derived from one specimen sequenced in a study of regulatory and conventional T cells in RAG deficiency. Repertoires were generated with immunoSEQ multiplex PCR, while TCRdb's copy carries only in-frame clones and drops some. The sample lists about 30,000 clones; 75% to 90% were seen once. These data also formed part of another study, on regulatory T cells. Per that paper: The PCR used 52 TRBV and 13 TRBJ primers.

Sample: CD8+ T cells sorted from blood. These TCRs come from a human donor in good health.

The chain carries TRBV14 and TRBJ2-2; D is uncertain. Germline V gene data show CDR1 as SGHDN and CDR2 as FVKESK. Deletions cut 0 bases from V and 1 base from J, with 15 bases between. This CDR3 comprises 18 residues. CDR3 in DNA: TGTGCCAGCAGCCAAGATTTTGCAATATCGGGGAACACCGGGGAGCTGTTTTTT. Translation: CASSQDFAISGNTGELFF.

V and J are TRBV10-2 and TRBJ2-3; D remains unclear. The CDR3 is 11 residues long. Per the germline V gene, CDR1 is WSHSY and CDR2 is SAAADI. V lost 3 bases and J lost 6, with 4 bases in between. DNA for the CDR3: TGCGCCAGCAGTGACATGGATACGCAGTATTTT. Encoded protein: CASSDMDTQYF.

The genes are TRBV19 and TRBJ2-6; D ambiguous. This CDR3 is built from 15 residues. CDR1 is LNHDA and CDR2 is SQIVND in the germline V gene (reference sequence). The ends were cut back, 1 base at V and 2 bases at J, with 6 bases in the middle. DNA of the CDR3: TGTGCCAGTAGTATAGGGGCGCCTGGGGCCAACGTCCTGACTTTC. Its translation is CASSIGAPGANVLTF.

The V call is TRBV7-8, the J call TRBJ2-2, with no clear D. CDR1 is SGHVS and CDR2 is FQNEAQ in the germline V gene. V shed 2 bases and J shed 1 base, with 8 bases lying between them. The CDR3 extends over 15 amino acids. CDR3 DNA sequence: TGTGCCAGCAGCTTATTATCAGTGAACACCGGGGAGCTGTTTTTT. Its protein is CASSLLSVNTGELFF.

Here the CDR3 DNA reads TGTGCCAGCAGCGCGGAGACAGGGGCCAGACCCCCTCTTTATGGCTACACCTTC. Its protein is CASSAETGARPPLYGYTF. This chain joins TRBV21-1 and TRBJ1-2; TRBD1, the D gene given by the table, was not confirmed from the DNA. TRBV21-1 is shown as a pseudogene. The CDR3 sequence is 18 residues long.

The chain combines TRBV7-3 with TRBJ2-1; the D is unclear. Germline V CDR1 and CDR2: SGHTA, FQGTGA. The CDR3 sequence is 15 residues long. Trimming cost V 2 bases and J 0 bases, with 8 bases left between them. CDR3 coding DNA: TGTGCCAGCAGCTTAGGGGTAAGCTCCTACAATGAGCAGTTCTTC. It codes for CASSLGVSSYNEQFF.

The chain joins TRBV5-1 to TRBJ2-1; either TRBD1 or TRBD2 may supply D (5 bases each). Per the germline V gene, CDR1 is SGHRS and CDR2 is YFSETQ. Deletions cut 6 bases from V and 7 bases from J, with 8 bases between. This CDR3 is 11 amino acids long. The CDR3 loop reads CASTEGNEQFF. CDR3 bases: TGCGCCAGCACCGAGGGGAATGAGCAGTTCTTC.

This rearrangement joins TRBV27 to TRBJ1-2; D call uncertain. Germline V lookup: CDR1 MNHEY, CDR2 SMNVEV (reference sequence). This CDR3 contains 17 residues. The V end lost 0 bases, the J end lost 0 bases, and 14 bases lay between the germline ends. The CDR3: CASSLSGRTPANYGYTF. CDR3 coding DNA: TGTGCCAGCAGTTTATCGGGCAGGACGCCAGCTAACTATGGCTACACCTTC.

The genes are TRBV4-1 and TRBJ2-1; 10 nucleotides align to TRBD2. V was pared by 6 bases and J by 4 bases, with 9 bases of the junction left unmatched. The CDR3 totals 16 residues. The germline V gene encodes CDR1 MGHRA and CDR2 YSYEKL. CDR3 sequence: CASRITGTSEYNEQFF. In nucleotides, the CDR3 is TGCGCCAGCAGGATCACCGGGACTAGCGAGTACAATGAGCAGTTCTTC.

This clone was recorded only once. The gene calls are TRBV4-1 and TRBJ1-1, with 7 bases fitting TRBD1. Per germline, CDR1 MGHRA and CDR2 YSYEKL. Germline trimming cut 8 bases from V and 0 bases from J; bases unmatched to any gene: 0. This CDR3 comprises 12 residues. The CDR3 DNA reads TGCGCCAGCGGGACAGTGAACACTGAAGCTTTCTTT. Its protein is CASGTVNTEAFF.

This chain uses TRBV4-1 with TRBJ2-7; 12 positions match TRBD2. With V trimmed by 6 bases and J by 2 bases, 8 bases remained unmatched. The CDR3 runs to 16 residues. Germline CDR1 reads MGHRA; CDR2 reads YSYEKL. CDR3 sequence: CASSPTTSGSTYEQYF. CDR3 DNA sequence: TGCGCCAGCAGTCCGACGACTAGCGGGAGTACCTACGAGCAGTACTTC.

The chain recombines TRBV11-2 with TRBJ2-7; D ambiguous. The CDR3 loop spans 12 amino acids. V lost 3 bases and J lost 3, with 6 bases in between. From germline, CDR1 is SGHAT and CDR2 FQNNGV. Here the CDR3 reads CASSFTNYEQYF. As DNA, the CDR3 is TGTGCCAGCAGCTTCACAAACTACGAGCAGTACTTC.

J is TRBJ1-1 and V is TRBV19; D might be TRBD1 (6 bases). This CDR3 has 15 amino acids. Trimming took off 1 base at V and 3 bases at J, with 12 bases between the two ends. Germline V CDR1 and CDR2: LNHDA, SQIVND (reference sequence). The CDR3 DNA reads as TGTGCCAGTAGTATAGTAGGGCAGGGGCACACTGAAGCTTTCTTT. The encoded protein is CASSIVGQGHTEAFF. Supplemented by reference TRBV19 and TRBJ1-1, the full variable domain reads DGGITQSPKYLFRKEGQNVTLSCEQNLNHDAMYWYRQDPGQGLRLIYYSQIVNDFQKGDIAEGYSVSREKKESFPLTVTSAQKNPTAFYLCASSIVGQGHTEAFFGQGTRLTVV.

The rearrangement links TRBV7-9 to TRBJ2-5, with D perhaps matching TRBD2 (6 bases). V gave up 3 bases and J gave up 3 bases, with 14 bases separating them. The CDR3 is 15 residues long. In germline, CDR1 is SEHNR, CDR2 FQNEAQ (reference sequence). CDR3 nucleotides: TGTGCCAGCAGCTTCTCATCGGGGGTTGAAGAGACCCAGTACTTC. It specifies CASSFSSGVEETQYF.

The rearrangement uses TRBV5-4 and TRBJ1-5; the D is unclear. The germline V gene has CDR1 SGHNT and CDR2 YYREEE (reference sequence). The CDR3 length is 13 residues. Trimming removed 0 bases from V and 5 bases from J, with 6 bases in between. The CDR3 region has the DNA TGTGCCAGCAGCTTGGATCCAGATCAGCCCCAGCATTTT. Amino acids: CASSLDPDQPQHF.

This rearrangement joins TRBV2 to TRBJ1-2; no firm D call. The CDR3 has 13 amino acids. Germline V lookup: CDR1 SNHLY, CDR2 FYNNEI. V lost 9 bases, J lost 0 bases, and 11 bases lay in between. CDR3 in amino acids: CARESLANYGYTF. The CDR3 nucleotides read TGTGCCAGAGAATCCCTAGCTAACTATGGCTACACCTTC.

This clone was recorded once. The CDR3 sequence is CASYSGASSSYEQYF. CDR3 sequence (DNA): TGTGCTAGCTACTCTGGGGCGTCTAGCTCCTACGAGCAGTACTTC. The J gene is TRBJ2-7, the V gene TRBV7-7, with a weak D call TRBD1 (5 bases). Germline CDR1 SSHAT, CDR2 FNYEAQ (reference sequence). The CDR3 is 15 residues long. The variable domain in full, completed from reference TRBV7-7 and TRBJ2-7, reads GAGVSQSPRYKVTKRGQDVTLRCDPISSHATLYWYQQALGQGPEFLTYFNYEAQPDKSGLPSDRFSAERPEGSISTLTIQRTEQRDSAMYRCASYSGASSSYEQYFGPGTRLTVT.

The chain couples TRBV14 to TRBJ1-2; unclear D gene. This CDR3 is built from 16 residues. The V gene lost 0 bases and the J gene lost 0 bases, with 11 bases spanning the gap. Germline V gene sequence: CDR1 SGHDN, CDR2 FVKESK. The CDR3 reads CASSQDPQVSNYGYTF. The CDR3 DNA sequence: TGTGCCAGCAGCCAAGATCCCCAAGTCTCTAACTATGGCTACACCTTC.

The rearrangement links TRBV9 to TRBJ2-3; D may be TRBD1 (6 bases). Between the trimmed V and J ends, which lost 4 bases and 1 base, there was a span of 10 bases. The CDR3 is 14 amino acids. Germline values: CDR1 SGDLS, CDR2 YYNGEE. In DNA form, the CDR3 reads TGTGCCAGCAGCAGAGAGGGGGGCACAGATACGCAGTATTTT. Translation: CASSREGGTDTQYF.

The chain employs TRBV9 and TRBJ2-1; a possible D gene is TRBD1 (6 bases). The CDR3 contains 15 residues. Germline V gene sequence: CDR1 SGDLS, CDR2 YYNGEE. V was pared by 0 bases and J by 2 bases, with 9 bases between. The chain's CDR3 is CASSVESGAYNEQFF. The CDR3 DNA sequence: TGTGCCAGCAGCGTAGAGTCAGGGGCCTACAATGAGCAGTTCTTC.

The chain is built from TRBV19 and TRBJ1-1, with D unresolved. The germline V and J ends were trimmed by 3 bases and 6 bases, with 14 bases remaining between them. Germline loops: CDR1 LNHDA, CDR2 SQIVND (reference sequence). The CDR3 is made up of 14 amino acids. The CDR3 nucleotides are TGTGCCAGTAGTATTGAGGTCCCCGGCGCTGAAGCTTTCTTT. Translated: CASSIEVPGAEAFF. The whole variable domain, remainder taken from reference TRBV19 and TRBJ1-1, is DGGITQSPKYLFRKEGQNVTLSCEQNLNHDAMYWYRQDPGQGLRLIYYSQIVNDFQKGDIAEGYSVSREKKESFPLTVTSAQKNPTAFYLCASSIEVPGAEAFFGQGTRLTVV.

This clone was seen more than once but under ten times. The chain links TRBV7-3 to TRBJ1-2; a weak D match, TRBD1 (5 bases). V lost 5 bases to trimming and J lost 8 bases, with 21 bases between them. This CDR3 is 15 amino acids long. In germline, CDR1 is SGHTA, CDR2 FQGTGA. DNA for the CDR3: TGTGCCAGCAGCGTCGGGGACGCTGGATGGGGAGGCTACACCTTC. Encoded protein: CASSVGDAGWGGYTF.

CDR3 in amino acids: CASSIRVNQPQHF. The DNA of the CDR3 is TGTGCCAGTAGTATAAGGGTCAATCAGCCCCAGCATTTT. The chain recombines TRBV19 with TRBJ1-5; D not resolved. The germline CDR1 and CDR2 sequences are LNHDA and SQIVND (reference sequence). V was clipped by 2 bases and J by 3 bases, with 5 bases between them. The CDR3 has 13 residues.

The chain has TRBV7-9 and TRBJ1-2; D possibly corresponds to TRBD1 (5 bases). Germline loops: CDR1 SEHNR, CDR2 FQNEAQ (reference sequence). The CDR3 has 16 residues. Trimming pared 5 bases from V and 0 bases from J, leaving 16 bases between. CDR3 protein: CASSLLGEPTNYGYTF. The CDR3 DNA reads as TGTGCCAGCAGCCTTCTGGGGGAGCCTACTAACTATGGCTACACCTTC.

This clone was seen once. The chain employs TRBV9 and TRBJ2-7; possibly TRBD1 for D (6 bases). The CDR3 totals 14 residues. Germline loops: CDR1 SGDLS, CDR2 YYNGEE. V lost 4 bases and J 11 bases, leaving 22 bases between the germline ends. The CDR3 DNA is TGTGCCAGCAGCTCAGGGGCCCCAGAGGGGAAGGAGTACTTC. Translating it yields CASSSGAPEGKEYF.

The genes are TRBV7-9 and TRBJ1-1; TRBD1 matches at 8 bases. Per germline, CDR1 SEHNR and CDR2 FQNEAQ (reference sequence). With 4 bases clipped from V and 0 bases from J, the junction kept 13 bases outside the gene matches. The CDR3 has 18 amino acids. The CDR3 DNA sequence: TGTGCCAGCAGCTCCGCGGTTAACAGGGGGGGTATGAACACTGAAGCTTTCTTT. Its protein product is CASSSAVNRGGMNTEAFF.

The chain joins TRBV11-2 to TRBJ2-3; the D is unclear. Trimming removed 5 bases from V and 2 bases from J, with 11 bases in between. The V gene's germline CDR1 is SGHAT and CDR2 FQNNGV. The CDR3 has 14 amino acids. The CDR3 bases are TGTGCCAGCAGCCCTCCCGCCCACACAGATACGCAGTATTTT. Its protein is CASSPPAHTDTQYF.

As to this clone: At one boundary the junction diverges from the germline segment, which might be a read error. The same CDR3 is also encoded by other DNA sequences in this sample. The gene calls are TRBV7-9 and TRBJ2-7, with no clear D. Germline CDR1 and CDR2: SEHNR and FQNEAQ (reference sequence). This CDR3 is 14 amino acids long. Written as DNA, the CDR3 is TGTGCCAGCAGCTTGGTTGAACAGTCCTACGAGCAGTACTTT. Encoded protein: CASSLVEQSYEQYF.

The chain uses TRBV29-1 and TRBJ2-1, with a weak D call TRBD1 (5 bases). Germline loops: CDR1 SQVTM, CDR2 ANQGSEA. The CDR3 sequence is 15 residues long. Deletions cut 8 bases from V and 5 bases from J, with 22 bases between. The CDR3 region has the DNA TGCAGCATTTACCCCCTTCAGGGTATCAACAATGAGCAGTTCTTC. It is translated as CSIYPLQGINNEQFF.

The rearrangement links TRBV6-5 to TRBJ1-2; TRBD1 aligns across 9 bases. J was trimmed by 2 bases and V by 8 bases; bases with no gene match: 6. Looked up from germline, CDR1 is MNHEY and CDR2 is SVGAGI. The CDR3 extends over 14 amino acids. The CDR3 region is CASAIGTGNYGYTF. CDR3 nucleotides: TGTGCCAGCGCCATTGGGACAGGGAACTATGGCTACACCTTC.

The chain uses TRBV5-8 and TRBJ1-2; D unresolved. V was pared by 4 bases and J by 11 bases, with 15 bases between. This CDR3 is built from 12 residues. CDR1 and CDR2 (germline): SGHTS, YDEGEE. CDR3 bases: TGTGCCAGCAGCCCTAACGGCAGTCCGTACACCTTC. Protein product: CASSPNGSPYTF. The whole variable domain, remainder taken from reference TRBV5-8 and TRBJ1-2, is EAGVTQSPTHLIKTRGQQATLRCSPISGHTSVYWYQQALGLGLQFLLWYDEGEERNRGNFPPRFSGRQFPNYSSELNVNALELEDSALYLCASSPNGSPYTFGSGTRLTVV.

A note on this clone: A junction end diverges from the germline sequence, so it may reflect a read error. The sample carries other DNA sequences with the same CDR3. The V and J genes are TRBV9 and TRBJ2-1; 7 bases map to TRBD1. This CDR3 contains 14 residues. In germline, CDR1 is SGDLS, CDR2 YYNGEE. The DNA for the CDR3 is TGTGCCAGTAGCGTAGGGGGCGAGTCAAATGAGCAGTTCTTC. It is translated as CASSVGGESNEQFF.